This T cell receptor (beta chain) emerged from a study of shared clonotypes between healthy human individuals. General study findings and limits: The naive CD4 repertoires of several donors were compared, and 5% to 6.5% of clonotypes were shared.

CD8 cells classed as naive were CD45RO-negative and positively selected for CCR7, excluding terminally differentiated effector memory CD45RA+ cells. The donor cohort consisted entirely of Caucasian adults residing in Nashville, Tennessee. In regard to this clone: Antigen unknown.

Using about 0.2 ug DNA, some 30,000 T cell genomes, the sorted-subset replicate PCRs were run. Assay used: immunoSEQ multiplex PCR; TCRdb lists only in-frame clones, some missing. The sample has 550,000 to 750,000 clones; around 95% are singletons. Trimming shortened V by 4 bases and J by 0 bases, and 13 bases separated the two germline ends. Germline CDR1 is SGDLS and CDR2 is YYNGEE. There are 15 residues in the CDR3. This rearrangement joins TRBV9 to TRBJ1-1, with D possibly matching TRBD1 (5 bases). The specimen was naive CD8+ T cells sorted from blood. The receptor's source is a woman aged 25 to 39 in good health. This CDR3 reads CASSTKTEMNTEAFF. DNA for the CDR3: TGTGCCAGCAGCACCAAGACAGAGATGAACACTGAAGCTTTCTTT.